This TCR beta chain was recovered during a study of CD8 T cells in ankylosing spondylitis. V was trimmed by 5 bases and J by 6 bases, leaving 19 bases between them. This CDR3 spans 15 amino acids. In this sample, this clonotype turned up a few times. MiXCR was run by TCRdb on the 5' RACE reads, yielding one entry per CDR3 protein. Among 350,000 or so distinct CDR3 sequences listed, over 12% were seen once. The sequence was collected from a male donor with ankylosing spondylitis or in good health (not recorded which). The chain has TRBV12-3 or TRBV12-4 and TRBJ2-5; D is possibly TRBD1 or TRBD2 (5 bases each). Sequencing was performed on blood, either unsorted or a sorted T cell fraction (not recorded which). CDR3 sequence reads: CASSPRDGPGKTQYF. The CDR3 coding sequence is TGTGCCAGCAGTCCCCGGGACGGTCCCGGAAAGACCCAGTACTTC.